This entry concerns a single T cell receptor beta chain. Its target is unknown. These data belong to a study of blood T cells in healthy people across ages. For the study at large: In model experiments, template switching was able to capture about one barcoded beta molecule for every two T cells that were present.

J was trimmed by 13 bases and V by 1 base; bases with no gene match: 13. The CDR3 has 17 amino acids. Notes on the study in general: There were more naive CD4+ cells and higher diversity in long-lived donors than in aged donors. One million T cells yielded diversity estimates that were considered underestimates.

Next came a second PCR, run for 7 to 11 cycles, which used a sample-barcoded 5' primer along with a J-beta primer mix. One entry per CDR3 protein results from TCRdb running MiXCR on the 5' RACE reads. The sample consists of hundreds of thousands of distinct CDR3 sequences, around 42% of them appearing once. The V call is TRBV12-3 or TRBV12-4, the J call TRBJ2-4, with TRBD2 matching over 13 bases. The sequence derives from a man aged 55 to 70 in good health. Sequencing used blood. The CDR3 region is CASSLGGAGLAGIEQYF. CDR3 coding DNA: TGTGCCAGCAGTTTAGGGGGCGCGGGACTAGCGGGGATAGAGCAGTACTTC.